A selection of T cell receptor beta chains follows, all from one sample in a study of CD8 T cells in ankylosing spondylitis. TCRdb recomputed calls from the 5' RACE reads with MiXCR, one row per CDR3 protein. Counted here are about 250,000 distinct CDR3 sequences, roughly 32% occurring once; the ten biggest clones make up about 4.2%. The material sequenced was blood, either unsorted or a sorted T cell fraction (not recorded which). These receptors were obtained from a male donor with ankylosing spondylitis or in good health (not recorded which). CDR3s leave out the opening cysteine and the closing phenylalanine or tryptophan.

v_call cdr3_aa
TRBV28 ASSLPQGYEQY
TRBV12-3/TRBV12-4 ASSFGSSGGDTQY
TRBV2 ASSDSHQETQY
TRBV20-1 SATDSDQPQH
TRBV10-3 AISEEGDQPQH
TRBV24-1 ATSDSGRGQF
TRBV20-1 SAVPTDSAYYGYT
TRBV10-3 AIRGQFYEQY
TRBV20-1 SARHPSADSYEQY
TRBV12-3/TRBV12-4 ASSLGRGANQPQH
TRBV5-1 ASSDEGARPPYEQY
TRBV29-1 SVEESSGYT
TRBV20-1 SASRRSSVVSGTDTQY
TRBV7-8 ASSTTGYSTEAF
TRBV5-1 ASVPGGVAGANVLT
TRBV9 ASSDGLEPQETQY
TRBV6-1 ASSKPGHNIMGQPQH
TRBV14 ASSQGSHEQY
TRBV15 ATSDGTSETQY
TRBV20-1 SLDRDHTDTQY
TRBV5-6 ASSSGRSNTEAF
TRBV29-1 SVSNSLAVPGGGEQF
TRBV5-1 ASSLASEQY
TRBV29-1 SVAHTVSQETQY
TRBV24-1 ATSGPSLTDTQY
TRBV21-1 ASSKVRRLAPQETQY
TRBV7-9 ASSEWGTLPGELF
TRBV27 ASNDRCSYEQY
TRBV4-2 ASRREGVVASPLH
TRBV5-5 ASSLDSNYEKLF
TRBV6-1 ASSEPRTRLLNQPQH
TRBV10-3 AISQAGGYGYT
TRBV9 ASAQGNTGELF
TRBV28 ASSFYGGKGTQY
TRBV20-1 SARLRPQETQY
TRBV12-3/TRBV12-4 ASSLGDGSYEQY
TRBV20-1 SASGVWETQY
TRBV5-1 ASSILAGASYEQY
TRBV5-1 ASSLVGGSYNEQF
TRBV20-1 SAAGLRSYNEQF
TRBV6-1 ASSKGQGAYGYT
TRBV5-1 ASSLVVGNYEQY
TRBV20-1 SAVPGPRNEQF
TRBV29-1 SVERGNEQF
TRBV5-6 ASSLGRSAYQPQH
TRBV10-2 ASTTLRDNEQF
TRBV5-1 ASSVPGSSYEQY
TRBV4-1 ASSQGLAGGLEDTQY
TRBV12-3/TRBV12-4 ASSIPTVNEQF
TRBV12-3/TRBV12-4 ASSFEGTQAF
TRBV9 ASSVGVSGVYNEQF
TRBV18 ASSPGAEDTQY
TRBV5-4 ASSLTRKQETQY
TRBV20-1 SAATDRAYEQY
TRBV24-1 ATSDFGTDNEQF
TRBV7-2 ASSLDWDTQY
TRBV12-3/TRBV12-4 ASSAAGQPLDGYT
TRBV3-1 ASSQGQKYT
TRBV12-3/TRBV12-4 ASSLGTSGVTSYEQY
TRBV10-3 AVGTLGNGANVLT